The subject of this entry is one T cell receptor (beta chain). The data belong to a study of blood T cell repertoires in COVID-19. Study overall: COVID-19 samples from acute and convalescent phases originated in the United States, Italy and Spain. Sources were T cells, B-cell-depleted T cells, or PBMCs; the material itself was cDNA or gDNA.

Authors' analysis steps: Amplification of reference gene primers was used by the study to estimate nucleated cell counts. Some clones are missing from TCRdb's copy, which holds only in-frame ones; the method was immunoSEQ multiplex PCR. That table furnishes V, J and clone size, whereas the DNA furnished D and trimming. The repertoire holds 50,000 to 65,000 clones, with roughly 68% as singletons. The CDR3 is 14 residues long. V was clipped by 3 bases and J by 2 bases, with 10 bases between them. Germline CDR1 reads LNHDA; CDR2 reads SQIVND (reference sequence). The source is a woman aged 80 or over with acute or convalescent COVID-19. The chain has TRBV19 and TRBJ1-2, with D maybe TRBD1 (6 bases). Sequenced material: peripheral blood. CDR3 nucleotides: TGTGCCAGTAGTATCGGGGGGCTAAACTATGGCTACACCTTC. This sequence encodes CASSIGGLNYGYTF.